The source of this T cell receptor (beta chain) is a study of CD8+ T cells in alopecia areata. Germline lookup yields CDR1 SGHAT and CDR2 FQNNGV. The ends were cut back, 5 bases at V and 5 bases at J, with 9 bases in the middle. The CDR3 sequence is 12 residues long. Once RNA had been extracted, it was reverse transcribed into cDNA to act as the sequencing template. Data came from immunoSEQ multiplex PCR; TCRdb stores just in-frame clones and leaves some out. In the table there are 150,000 to 250,000 clones, over 45% of which are singletons. Regarding treatment: oral pan-JAK inhibitor, 5-10 mg twice daily.

The TCR comes from a human donor with alopecia areata. This chain connects TRBV11-2 to TRBJ2-5; D may be TRBD2 (6 bases). The input for sequencing was CD4+ T cells sorted from blood, taken at week 24, from a patient treated with tofacitinib. The CDR3 sequence: CASSPREETQYF. The CDR3, as DNA: TGTGCCAGCAGCCCCCGGGAGGAGACCCAGTACTTC.